This T cell receptor beta chain emerged from a study of blood T cells in healthy people across ages. Alongside a J-beta primer mix, a sample-barcoded 5' primer served in a second PCR lasting roughly 7 to 11 cycles. Each CDR3 protein gets one entry after TCRdb re-called the 5' RACE reads with MiXCR. Of 1,500,000 or so distinct CDR3 sequences listed, roughly 59% were seen once; the top ten hold 6.5% to 8%. This clonotype showed up just a few times. The CDR3 extends over 15 amino acids. The V segment lost 3 bases and the J segment 3 bases; nucleotides outside the gene matches: 8. CDR1 is SEHNR and CDR2 is FQNEAQ in the germline V gene (reference sequence).

Material: blood. This TCR came from a man aged 18 to 30 in good health. The chain combines TRBV7-9 with TRBJ2-7, with 7 bases fitting TRBD1. The CDR3 sequence: CASSFSDRAYYEQYF. The CDR3 nucleotides read TGTGCCAGCAGCTTTTCCGACAGGGCCTACTACGAGCAGTACTTC.